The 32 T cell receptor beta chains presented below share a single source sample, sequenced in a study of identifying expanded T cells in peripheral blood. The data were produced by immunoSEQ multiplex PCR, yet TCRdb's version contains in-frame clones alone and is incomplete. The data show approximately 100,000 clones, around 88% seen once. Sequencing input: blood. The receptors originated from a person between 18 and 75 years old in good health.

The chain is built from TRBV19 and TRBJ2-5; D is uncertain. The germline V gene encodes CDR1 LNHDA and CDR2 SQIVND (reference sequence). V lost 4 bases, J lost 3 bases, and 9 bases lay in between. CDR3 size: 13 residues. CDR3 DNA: TGTGCCAGTAGTAAGACGTGGGAAGAGACCCAGTACTTC. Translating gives CASSKTWEETQYF.

DNA for the CDR3: TGTGCCACCAGCAGAAGACGAGACGGGGAGACCCAGTACTTC. This translates into CATSRRRDGETQYF. The chain couples TRBV15 to TRBJ2-5, with no clear D. V was cut by 2 bases and J by 5 bases, with 12 bases left in between. The V gene's germline CDR1 is LNHNV and CDR2 YYDKDF (reference sequence). The CDR3 runs 14 residues.

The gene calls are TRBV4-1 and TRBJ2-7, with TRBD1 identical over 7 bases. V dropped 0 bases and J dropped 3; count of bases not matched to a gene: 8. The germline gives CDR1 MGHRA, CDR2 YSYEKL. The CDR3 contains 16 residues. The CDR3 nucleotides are TGCGCCAGCAGCCAAGATTTTCCGGGACAGAGCTACGAGCAGTACTTC. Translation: CASSQDFPGQSYEQYF.

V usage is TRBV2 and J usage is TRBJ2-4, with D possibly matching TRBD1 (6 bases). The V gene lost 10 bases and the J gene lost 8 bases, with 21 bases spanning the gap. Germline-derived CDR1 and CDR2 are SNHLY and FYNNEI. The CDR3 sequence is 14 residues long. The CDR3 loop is CATANRAPRDIQYF. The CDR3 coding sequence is TGTGCCACCGCTAACAGGGCCCCACGAGACATTCAGTACTTC.

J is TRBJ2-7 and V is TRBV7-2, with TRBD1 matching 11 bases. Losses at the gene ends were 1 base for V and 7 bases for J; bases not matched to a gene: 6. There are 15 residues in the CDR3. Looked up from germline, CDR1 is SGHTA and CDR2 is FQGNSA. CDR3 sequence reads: CASSLVGQGAREQYF. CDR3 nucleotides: TGTGCCAGCAGCTTAGTAGGACAGGGGGCGCGGGAGCAGTACTTC.

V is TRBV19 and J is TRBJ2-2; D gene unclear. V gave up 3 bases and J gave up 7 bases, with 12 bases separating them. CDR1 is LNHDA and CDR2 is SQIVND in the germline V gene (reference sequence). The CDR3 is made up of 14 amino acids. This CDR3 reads CASSMVVWSGELFF. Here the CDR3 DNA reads TGTGCCAGTAGTATGGTGGTTTGGAGCGGGGAGCTGTTTTTT.

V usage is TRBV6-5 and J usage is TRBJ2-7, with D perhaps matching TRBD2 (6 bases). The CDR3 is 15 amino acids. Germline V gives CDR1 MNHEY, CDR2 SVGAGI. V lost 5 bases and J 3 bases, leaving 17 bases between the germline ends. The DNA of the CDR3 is TGTGCCAGCAGTCCCGGGGGAGGTGGGGACTACGAGCAGTACTTC. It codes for CASSPGGGGDYEQYF.

This CDR3 is CASSQVAGTDTQYF. In DNA, the CDR3 is TGCGCCAGCAGCCAAGTGGCTGGCACAGATACGCAGTATTTT. The chain employs TRBV4-1 and TRBJ2-3; no definite D call. This CDR3 is 14 amino acids long. V lost 1 base to trimming and J lost 1 base, with 6 bases between them. Germline values: CDR1 MGHRA, CDR2 YSYEKL.

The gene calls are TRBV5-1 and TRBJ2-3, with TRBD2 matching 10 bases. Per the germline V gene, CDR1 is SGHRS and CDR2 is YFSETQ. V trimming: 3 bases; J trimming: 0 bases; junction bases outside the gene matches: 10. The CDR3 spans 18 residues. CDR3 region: CASSSRTSGRPSTDTQYF. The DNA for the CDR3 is TGCGCCAGCAGCTCCCGGACTAGCGGACGCCCTAGCACAGATACGCAGTATTTT.

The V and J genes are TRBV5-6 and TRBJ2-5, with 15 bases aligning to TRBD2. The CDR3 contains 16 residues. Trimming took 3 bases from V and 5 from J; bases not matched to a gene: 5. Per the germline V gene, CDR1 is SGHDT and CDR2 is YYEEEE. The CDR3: CASSSGLAGGAETQYF. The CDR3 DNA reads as TGTGCCAGCAGCTCCGGACTAGCGGGGGGGGCGGAGACCCAGTACTTC.

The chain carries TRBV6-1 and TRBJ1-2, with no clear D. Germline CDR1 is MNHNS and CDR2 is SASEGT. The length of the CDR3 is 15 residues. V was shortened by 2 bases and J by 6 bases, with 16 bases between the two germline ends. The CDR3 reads CASSETPERVDGYTF. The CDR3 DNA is TGTGCCAGCAGTGAAACGCCGGAAAGGGTCGATGGCTACACCTTC.

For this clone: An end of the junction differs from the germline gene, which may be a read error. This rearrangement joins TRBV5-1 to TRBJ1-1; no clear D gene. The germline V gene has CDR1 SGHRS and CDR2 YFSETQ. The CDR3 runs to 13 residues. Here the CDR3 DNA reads TGCGCCAGCAGCCCCGACCCGAACGCTGAAGCTTTCTTT. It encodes CASSPDPNAEAFF.

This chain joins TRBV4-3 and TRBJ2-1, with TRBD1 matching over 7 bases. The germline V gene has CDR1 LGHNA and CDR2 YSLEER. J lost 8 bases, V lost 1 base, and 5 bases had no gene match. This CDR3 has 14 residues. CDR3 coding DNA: TGCGCCAGCAGCCAAGTTCAGGGGGTCTATGAGCAGTTCTTC. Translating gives CASSQVQGVYEQFF.

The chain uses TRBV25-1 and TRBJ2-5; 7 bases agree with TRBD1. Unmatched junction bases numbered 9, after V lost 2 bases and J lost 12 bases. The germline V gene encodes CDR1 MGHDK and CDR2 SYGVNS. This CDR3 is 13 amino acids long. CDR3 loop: CASSEGNFGQEYF. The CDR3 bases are TGTGCCAGCAGTGAAGGGAATTTCGGACAGGAGTACTTC.

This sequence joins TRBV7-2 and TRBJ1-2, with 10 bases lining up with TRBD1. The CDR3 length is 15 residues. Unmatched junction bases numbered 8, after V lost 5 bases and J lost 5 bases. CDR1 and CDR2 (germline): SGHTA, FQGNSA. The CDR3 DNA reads TGTGCCAGCAGCCACCTCCGGGACAGGGGTTATGGCTACACCTTC. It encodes CASSHLRDRGYGYTF.

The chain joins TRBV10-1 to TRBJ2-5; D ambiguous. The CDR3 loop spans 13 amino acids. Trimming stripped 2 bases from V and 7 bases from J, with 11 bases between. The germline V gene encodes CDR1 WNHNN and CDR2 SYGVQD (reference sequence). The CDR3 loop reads CASSETVEGTQYF. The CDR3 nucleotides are TGCGCCAGCAGTGAGACAGTCGAAGGGACCCAGTACTTC.

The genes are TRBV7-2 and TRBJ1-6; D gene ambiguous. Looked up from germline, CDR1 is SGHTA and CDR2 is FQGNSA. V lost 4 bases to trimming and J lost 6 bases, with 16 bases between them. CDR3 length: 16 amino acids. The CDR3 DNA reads TGTGCCAGCAGCTCTCTCCACGGGTCGGCTAATTCACCCCTCCACTTT. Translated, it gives CASSSLHGSANSPLHF.

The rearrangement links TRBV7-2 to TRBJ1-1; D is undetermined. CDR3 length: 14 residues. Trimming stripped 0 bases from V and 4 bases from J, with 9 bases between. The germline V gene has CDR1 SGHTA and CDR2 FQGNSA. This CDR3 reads CASSLADYVTEAFF. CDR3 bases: TGTGCCAGCAGCTTAGCCGATTATGTCACTGAAGCTTTCTTT.

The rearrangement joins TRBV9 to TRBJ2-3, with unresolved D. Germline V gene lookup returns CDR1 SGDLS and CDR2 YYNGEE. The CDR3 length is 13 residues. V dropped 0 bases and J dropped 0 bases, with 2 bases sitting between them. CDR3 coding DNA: TGTGCCAGCAGCGTAGATAGCACAGATACGCAGTATTTT. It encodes CASSVDSTDTQYF.

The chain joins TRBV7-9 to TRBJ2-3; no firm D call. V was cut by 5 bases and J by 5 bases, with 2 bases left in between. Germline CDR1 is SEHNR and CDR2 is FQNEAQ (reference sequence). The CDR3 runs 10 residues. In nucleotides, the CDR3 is TGTGCCAGCAGCGGAGATACGCAGTATTTT. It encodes CASSGDTQYF.

CDR3 DNA: TGTGCCAGCTCACCACTTTCCTACCGGAACACTGAAGCTTTCTTT. This gives the protein CASSPLSYRNTEAFF. The chain couples TRBV18 to TRBJ1-1; D unclear. The CDR3 has 15 amino acids. The germline V gene encodes CDR1 KGHSH and CDR2 LQKENI. V lost 1 base and J 1 base, leaving 10 bases between the germline ends.

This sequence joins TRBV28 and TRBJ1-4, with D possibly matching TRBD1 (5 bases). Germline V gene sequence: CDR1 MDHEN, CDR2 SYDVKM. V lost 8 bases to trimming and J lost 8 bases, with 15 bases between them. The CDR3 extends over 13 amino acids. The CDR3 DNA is TGTGCCAGCCGGGGGGGGGTAGGGGAAAAACTGTTTTTT. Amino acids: CASRGGVGEKLFF.

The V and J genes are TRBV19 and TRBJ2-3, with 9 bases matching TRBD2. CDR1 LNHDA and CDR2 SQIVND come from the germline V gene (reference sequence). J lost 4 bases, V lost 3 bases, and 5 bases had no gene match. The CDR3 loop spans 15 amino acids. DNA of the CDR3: TGTGCCAGTAGTATTGGCAGGACTAGCGCAGATACGCAGTATTTT. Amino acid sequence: CASSIGRTSADTQYF.

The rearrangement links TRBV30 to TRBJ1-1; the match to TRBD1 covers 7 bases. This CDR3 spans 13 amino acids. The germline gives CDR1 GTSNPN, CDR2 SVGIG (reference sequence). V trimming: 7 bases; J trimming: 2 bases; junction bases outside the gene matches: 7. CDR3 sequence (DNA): TGTGCCTTCTACAGGGGCCTCAACACTGAAGCTTTCTTT. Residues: CAFYRGLNTEAFF.

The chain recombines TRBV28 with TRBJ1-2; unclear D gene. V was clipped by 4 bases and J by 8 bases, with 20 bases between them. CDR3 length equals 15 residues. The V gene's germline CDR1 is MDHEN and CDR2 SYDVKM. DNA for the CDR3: TGTGCCAGCAGTTATCTTCAGACACAGACGTGGGGCTACACCTTC. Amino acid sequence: CASSYLQTQTWGYTF.

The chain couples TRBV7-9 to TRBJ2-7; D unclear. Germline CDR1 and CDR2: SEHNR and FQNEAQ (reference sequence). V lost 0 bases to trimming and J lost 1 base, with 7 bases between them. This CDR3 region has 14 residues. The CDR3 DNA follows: TGTGCCAGCAGCTTAGCTACCCAGTCCTACGAGCAGTACTTC. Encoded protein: CASSLATQSYEQYF.

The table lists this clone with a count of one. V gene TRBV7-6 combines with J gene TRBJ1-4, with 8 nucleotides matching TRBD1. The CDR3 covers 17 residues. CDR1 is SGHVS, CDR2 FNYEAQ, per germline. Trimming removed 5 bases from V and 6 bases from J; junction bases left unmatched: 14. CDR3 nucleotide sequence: TGTGCCAGCAGCCTTTTACCCCCGGACAGGGCGGATGAAAAACTGTTTTTT. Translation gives CASSLLPPDRADEKLFF.

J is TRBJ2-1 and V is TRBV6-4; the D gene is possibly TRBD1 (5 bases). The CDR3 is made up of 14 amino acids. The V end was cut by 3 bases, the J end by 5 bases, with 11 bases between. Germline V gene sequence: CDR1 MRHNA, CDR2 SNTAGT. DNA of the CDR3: TGTGCCAGCAGTGATTCAGGGTCGGACAATGAGCAGTTCTTC. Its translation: CASSDSGSDNEQFF.

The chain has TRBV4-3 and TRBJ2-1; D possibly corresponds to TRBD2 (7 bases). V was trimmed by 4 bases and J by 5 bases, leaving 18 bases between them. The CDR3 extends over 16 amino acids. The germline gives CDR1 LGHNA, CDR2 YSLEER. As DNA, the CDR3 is TGCGCCAGCAGCCCCAATCCGGGGGGCGGGCACAATGAGCAGTTCTTC. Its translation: CASSPNPGGGHNEQFF.

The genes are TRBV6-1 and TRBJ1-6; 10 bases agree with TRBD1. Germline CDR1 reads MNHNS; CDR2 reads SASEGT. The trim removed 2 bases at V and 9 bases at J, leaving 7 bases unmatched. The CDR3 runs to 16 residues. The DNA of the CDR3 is TGTGCCAGCAGTGAACTTTTCTGGGACAGGGGTTCACCCCTCCACTTT. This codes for CASSELFWDRGSPLHF.

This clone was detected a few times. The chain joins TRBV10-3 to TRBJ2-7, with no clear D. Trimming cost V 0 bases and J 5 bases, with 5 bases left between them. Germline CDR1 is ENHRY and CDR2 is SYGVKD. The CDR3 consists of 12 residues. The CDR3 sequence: CAISESTHEQYF. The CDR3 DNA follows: TGTGCCATCAGTGAGTCGACACACGAGCAGTACTTC.

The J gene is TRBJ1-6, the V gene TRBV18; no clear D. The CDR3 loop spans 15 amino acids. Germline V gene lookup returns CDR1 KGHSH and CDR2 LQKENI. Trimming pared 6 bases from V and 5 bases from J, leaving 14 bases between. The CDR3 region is CASSPFGEDNSPLHF. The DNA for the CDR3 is TGTGCCAGCTCCCCCTTTGGGGAGGATAATTCACCCCTCCACTTT.